This T cell receptor beta chain stems from a study of T cells after yellow fever vaccination. MiXCR, run by TCRdb on the 5' RACE reads, gives a single entry per CDR3 protein. This table has under 150,000 distinct CDR3 sequences, over 7% appearing once. This clonotype came up many times. Deletions cut 5 bases from V and 1 base from J, with 18 bases between. This CDR3 spans 16 amino acids. Germline V gives CDR1 LNHNV, CDR2 YYDKDF (reference sequence). This chain links TRBV15 with TRBJ2-7, with D unresolved. This TCR was sampled from a man aged 30 to 39 who received the YFV17D yellow fever vaccine. The sample here was CD4+ T cells sorted from PBMCs, taken 5 days after the yellow fever booster vaccination. Here the CDR3 reads CATSFDFATPSYEQYF. The CDR3 nucleotides read TGTGCCACCAGCTTCGACTTCGCAACTCCTTCCTACGAGCAGTACTTC.